The 12 T cell receptor beta chains given below trace back to one sample, sequenced in a study of T-cell reconstitution after alpha-beta-depleted transplantation in children. Unique molecular identifiers were built into the TCRbeta library. TCRdb re-called the PCR reads through MiXCR, storing one row per CDR3 protein. The data contain about 580,000 distinct CDR3 sequences, 20% to 25% of them singletons. The sample in question was PBMCs, mostly from graft donor cells, obtained 360 days after TCRalphabeta/CD19-depleted stem cell transplant. The source is a boy younger than two who had a stem cell transplant for acute myeloid leukemia, so the T cells may come from the graft donor.

This clonotype was counted at least ten times. The gene calls are TRBV20-1 and TRBJ2-2; the D is unclear. Germline V gives CDR1 DFQATT, CDR2 SNEGSKA (reference sequence). The length of the CDR3 is 14 residues. V lost 7 bases, J lost 0 bases, and 12 bases lay in between. CDR3 sequence (DNA): TGCAGTGGGTATTTAGGACCGAACACCGGGGAGCTGTTTTTT. Protein sequence: CSGYLGPNTGELFF.

The rearrangement uses TRBV20-1 and TRBJ2-7, with 10 bases that match TRBD1. This CDR3 has 13 residues. J lost 5 bases, V lost 6 bases, and 7 bases had no gene match. The germline V gene encodes CDR1 DFQATT and CDR2 SNEGSKA (reference sequence). The CDR3 protein is CSATRDRGHEQYF. The CDR3 coding sequence is TGCAGTGCCACCCGGGACAGGGGCCACGAGCAGTACTTC.

The rearrangement uses TRBV15 and TRBJ2-5; D not resolved. V was pared by 3 bases and J by 3 bases, with 11 bases between. CDR1 and CDR2 (germline): LNHNV, YYDKDF (reference sequence). CDR3 size: 14 residues. Written as DNA, the CDR3 is TGTGCCACCAGCAGGCCCAAGCTCGAAGAGACCCAGTACTTC. Its translation is CATSRPKLEETQYF.

This chain uses TRBV18 with TRBJ2-1, with a tentative D call TRBD2 (6 bases). V lost 3 bases and J 1 base, leaving 10 bases between the germline ends. The CDR3 length is 15 residues. The V gene's germline CDR1 is KGHSH and CDR2 LQKENI. CDR3 nucleotides: TGTGCCAGCTCACCGGGACTCAATTCCTACAATGAGCAGTTCTTC. Its protein is CASSPGLNSYNEQFF.

This clonotype came up many times. The V and J genes are TRBV20-1 and TRBJ1-1, with D uncertain. The CDR3 runs 12 residues. V lost 3 bases to trimming and J lost 4 bases, with 9 bases between them. Germline V lookup: CDR1 DFQATT, CDR2 SNEGSKA (reference sequence). CDR3 protein: CSASGRVTEAFF. DNA for the CDR3: TGCAGTGCTAGTGGGAGGGTCACTGAAGCTTTCTTT.

V and J are TRBV20-1 and TRBJ2-7; D gene ambiguous. This CDR3 region has 11 residues. Germline loops: CDR1 DFQATT, CDR2 SNEGSKA (reference sequence). V was cut by 1 base and J by 4 bases, with 5 bases left in between. The CDR3, as DNA: TGCAGTGCTAGAGTTCCTTACGAGCAGTACGTC. Protein product: CSARVPYEQYV.

There are many counts of this clonotype. The V and J genes are TRBV5-1 and TRBJ2-5, with D possibly being TRBD2 (5 bases). V dropped 4 bases and J dropped 2 bases, with 9 bases sitting between them. Germline lookup yields CDR1 SGHRS and CDR2 YFSETQ. This CDR3 spans 13 amino acids. The CDR3: CASSKGDQETQYF. The CDR3 coding sequence is TGCGCCAGCAGCAAGGGAGATCAAGAGACCCAGTACTTC. Supplemented by reference TRBV5-1 and TRBJ2-5, the full variable domain reads KAGVTQTPRYLIKTRGQQVTLSCSPISGHRSVSWYQQTPGQGLQFLFEYFSETQRNKGNFPGRFSGRQFSNSRSEMNVSTLELGDSALYLCASSKGDQETQYFGPGTRLLVL.

The chain is built from TRBV11-2 and TRBJ1-1, with a weak D call TRBD1 (5 bases). Trimming shortened V by 5 bases and J by 3 bases, and 10 bases separated the two germline ends. The CDR3 has 13 residues. In germline, CDR1 is SGHAT, CDR2 FQNNGV. The CDR3, as DNA: TGTGCCAGCAGCCTTGGGGCATACACTGAAGCTTTCTTT. Translating gives CASSLGAYTEAFF. Based on the CDR3 plus reference TRBV11-2 and TRBJ1-1, the full variable domain is EAGVAQSPRYKIIEKRQSVAFWCNPISGHATLYWYQQILGQGPKLLIQFQNNGVVDDSQLPKDRFSAERLKGVDSTLKIQPAKLEDSAVYLCASSLGAYTEAFFGQGTRLTVV.

The chain joins TRBV5-1 to TRBJ2-1; TRBD2 aligns across 10 bases. Germline V gives CDR1 SGHRS, CDR2 YFSETQ. This CDR3 has 15 amino acids. The trim removed 5 bases at V and 7 bases at J, leaving 9 bases unmatched. CDR3 DNA sequence: TGCGCCAGCAGAACAAGCGGGGGGGCCGAGAATGAGCAGTTCTTC. The encoded protein is CASRTSGGAENEQFF.

V gene TRBV23-1 combines with J gene TRBJ2-5, with unresolved D. TRBV23-1 is reported as an ORF; its role is uncertain. The CDR3 sequence is 14 residues long. V was trimmed by 2 bases and J by 11 bases, leaving 18 bases between them. CDR3 sequence (DNA): TGCGCCAGCAGTCAAGTCGAGGCCCCCGGGTCTCAGTACTTC. It encodes CASSQVEAPGSQYF.

The sample holds many counts of this clonotype. The gene calls are TRBV29-1 and TRBJ1-1; D is ambiguous. Germline CDR1 reads SQVTM; CDR2 reads ANQGSEA. The CDR3 extends over 12 amino acids. V lost 3 bases and J 5 bases, leaving 10 bases between the germline ends. CDR3 coding DNA: TGCAGCGTTGACCCATTAGGGACTGAAGCTTTCTTT. Amino acids: CSVDPLGTEAFF.

This chain joins TRBV7-8 and TRBJ1-5; D not resolved. Trimming took off 6 bases at V and 3 bases at J, with 15 bases between the two ends. In germline, CDR1 is SGHVS, CDR2 FQNEAQ. The CDR3 consists of 15 residues. In nucleotides, the CDR3 is TGTGCCAGCAGTTTGAAGCGGAGTATCAATCAGCCCCAGCATTTT. Its translation: CASSLKRSINQPQHF.